Below are 21 T cell receptor beta chains sequenced from a single sample in a study of cytomegalovirus exposure and HLA in healthy donors. The PCR had 60 Vbeta and 13 Jbeta primers. Profiling relied on immunoSEQ multiplex PCR, and the TCRdb table lists in-frame clones only, not all of them. The sample yields around 120,000 clones, 65% to 80% seen once. The sequenced sample was PBMCs. These TCRs come from a middle-aged woman in good health and CMV-seronegative.

V gene TRBV7-2 combines with J gene TRBJ2-3, with 15 bases that match TRBD2. CDR1 and CDR2 (germline): SGHTA, FQGNSA. This CDR3 region has 19 residues. V shed 5 bases and J 0 bases; nucleotides not matched to a gene: 9. In DNA form, the CDR3 reads TGTGCCAGCAGCCCCAGGGGACTAGCGGGGGGTCCCAGCACAGATACGCAGTATTTT. This translates into CASSPRGLAGGPSTDTQYF.

This chain connects TRBV2 to TRBJ1-2; D possibly corresponds to TRBD1 (6 bases). CDR1 SNHLY and CDR2 FYNNEI come from the germline V gene. Trimming removed 5 bases at V and 5 bases at J, with 12 bases between. The CDR3 runs 13 residues. CDR3 amino acids: CASSPGRGYGYTF. The CDR3 nucleotides read TGTGCCAGCAGTCCAGGGAGGGGGTATGGCTACACCTTC.

This clone was counted between two and nine times. The chain is built from TRBV18 and TRBJ2-3, with 9 bases fitting TRBD1. CDR1 and CDR2 from the germline V gene are KGHSH and LQKENI. V was pared by 6 bases and J by 5 bases, with 9 bases of the junction left unmatched. The CDR3 length is 15 residues. The CDR3 DNA reads as TGTGCCAGCTCCCAGGGACAGGGAGGCTTAGATACGCAGTATTTT. Protein product: CASSQGQGGLDTQYF.

This clone was detected once. This rearrangement joins TRBV5-4 to TRBJ2-3, with 13 bases fitting TRBD2. V shed 4 bases and J 0 bases; nucleotides not matched to a gene: 11. This CDR3 comprises 19 residues. Germline CDR1 and CDR2: SGHNT and YYREEE (reference sequence). This chain's CDR3 is CASSPPGLAGVVSTDTQYF. The CDR3 nucleotides are TGTGCCAGCAGCCCCCCCGGACTAGCGGGGGTCGTCAGCACAGATACGCAGTATTTT.

The chain carries TRBV2 and TRBJ2-7, with 10 bases lining up with TRBD2. CDR1 and CDR2 (germline): SNHLY, FYNNEI. The CDR3 sequence is 13 residues long. Trimming cost V 4 bases and J 7 bases; bases outside gene matches: 4. The CDR3 DNA is TGTGCCAGCAGTGTAGCGGGAGGCGGGGAGCAGTACTTC. Its protein is CASSVAGGGEQYF.

This clone was observed a few times. The V gene is TRBV7-2, the J gene TRBJ1-5; maybe TRBD1 (6 bases). V was trimmed by 1 base and J by 7 bases, leaving 14 bases between them. Germline CDR1 is SGHTA and CDR2 is FQGNSA. The CDR3 runs 15 residues. The CDR3 DNA sequence: TGTGCCAGCAGCTTAGAGGGGGGGGGCTGGCAGCCCCAGCATTTT. Translation gives CASSLEGGGWQPQHF.

The chain combines TRBV6-5 with TRBJ2-7; 7 bases agree with TRBD1. The germline gives CDR1 MNHEY, CDR2 SVGAGI. J lost 4 bases, V lost 5 bases, and 5 bases had no gene match. CDR3 length: 13 residues. In nucleotides, the CDR3 is TGTGCCAGCAGTACAGGGGTAGGGTACGAGCAGTACTTC. This gives the protein CASSTGVGYEQYF.

This clone was seen more than once but under ten times. The V call is TRBV11-3, the J call TRBJ2-3, with 7 bases identical to TRBD1. The CDR3 spans 16 residues. The germline gives CDR1 SGHNT, CDR2 YENEEA. V was pared by 5 bases and J by 2 bases, with 10 bases of the junction left unmatched. The CDR3 DNA reads TGTGCCAGCAGCGCTTACAGGGGTTGGGTCACAGATACGCAGTATTTT. Its translation: CASSAYRGWVTDTQYF.

The chain carries TRBV7-2 and TRBJ2-5; D might be TRBD2 (5 bases). This CDR3 has 13 amino acids. CDR1 and CDR2 (germline): SGHTA, FQGNSA. V lost 3 bases, J lost 2 bases, and 7 bases lay in between. CDR3 sequence (DNA): TGTGCCAGCAGCTTTCCGGGACAAGAGACCCAGTACTTC. The encoded protein is CASSFPGQETQYF.

This sequence joins TRBV6-6 and TRBJ1-3, with 11 nucleotides matching TRBD1. Per the germline V gene, CDR1 is MNHNY and CDR2 is SVGAGI (reference sequence). The CDR3 has 16 residues. V lost 0 bases, J lost 2 bases, and 0 bases stayed unmatched. The CDR3 nucleotides are TGTGCCAGCAGTTACTCGGGACAGGGGGCTGGAAACACCATATATTTT. It is translated as CASSYSGQGAGNTIYF.

This clone was found once. This sequence joins TRBV5-5 and TRBJ1-1, with a weak D call TRBD1 (5 bases). Per germline, CDR1 SGHKS and CDR2 YYEKEE (reference sequence). The V end was cut by 3 bases, the J end by 1 base, with 19 bases between. The CDR3 loop spans 17 amino acids. The CDR3, as DNA: TGTGCCAGCAGCTGGGGAATAGGACAAGGGGAGAACACTGAAGCTTTCTTT. As protein: CASSWGIGQGENTEAFF.

This chain joins TRBV2 and TRBJ1-1; D is uncertain. The CDR3 is 12 residues long. V was shortened by 5 bases and J by 1 base, with 5 bases between the two germline ends. The germline V gene encodes CDR1 SNHLY and CDR2 FYNNEI. CDR3 in DNA: TGTGCCAGCAGTTTCAAGAACACTGAAGCTTTCTTT. Translated: CASSFKNTEAFF.

The chain employs TRBV19 and TRBJ2-3; 8 bases are shared with TRBD2. The V and J ends lost 1 base and 1 base, in that order; junction bases with no gene match: 4. The CDR3 runs to 16 residues. Germline CDR1 LNHDA, CDR2 SQIVND (reference sequence). The CDR3 is CASSIGSGGRTDTQYF. In DNA, the CDR3 is TGTGCCAGTAGTATAGGTTCGGGGGGGCGCACAGATACGCAGTATTTT.

The chain recombines TRBV2 with TRBJ2-5; possible D gene TRBD2, 5 bases. Trimming left V 8 bases short and J 3 bases short, with 10 bases between. Germline V gene data show CDR1 as SNHLY and CDR2 as FYNNEI. This CDR3 has 12 amino acids. CDR3 DNA: TGTGCCAGCCGTGGAGGTAAAGAGACCCAGTACTTC. Protein: CASRGGKETQYF. Filled out from reference TRBV2 and TRBJ2-5, the complete variable domain reads EPEVTQTPSHQVTQMGQEVILRCVPISNHLYFYWYRQILGQKVEFLVSFYNNEISEKSEIFDDQFSVERPDGSNFTLKIRSTKLEDSAMYFCASRGGKETQYFGPGTRLLVL.

This clone occurred once. The chain has TRBV30 and TRBJ2-5, with a weak D call TRBD1 (6 bases). This CDR3 has 14 residues. V lost 5 bases and J 7 bases, leaving 20 bases between the germline ends. Per the germline V gene, CDR1 is GTSNPN and CDR2 is SVGIG (reference sequence). The CDR3 is CAWHPRTAGGTQYF. CDR3 nucleotide sequence: TGTGCCTGGCACCCCCGGACAGCCGGCGGGACCCAGTACTTC.

The chain joins TRBV4-1 to TRBJ2-5, with 15 bases aligning to TRBD2. Germline lookup yields CDR1 MGHRA and CDR2 YSYEKL. There are 18 residues in the CDR3. With V trimmed by 4 bases and J by 5 bases, 11 bases remained unmatched. The CDR3 sequence is CASSPGTSGRPVEETQYF. The CDR3 DNA is TGCGCCAGCAGCCCCGGGACTAGCGGGAGGCCGGTAGAGGAGACCCAGTACTTC.

Remarks on this clone: The sample holds other DNA sequences that translate to the same CDR3. This rearrangement joins TRBV28 to TRBJ2-2; TRBD2 matches 9 bases. The J segment lost 4 bases and the V segment lost 8 bases, leaving 14 bases of the junction unmatched. Germline V CDR1 and CDR2: MDHEN, SYDVKM. CDR3 length: 17 amino acids. The CDR3 sequence: CASRRGGGGGVTGELFF. The CDR3 DNA reads TGTGCCAGCCGCAGAGGTGGGGGCGGGGGGGTCACCGGGGAGCTGTTTTTT. Combining the CDR3 with reference TRBV28 and TRBJ2-2 gives the whole variable domain DVKVTQSSRYLVKRTGEKVFLECVQDMDHENMFWYRQDPGLGLRLIYFSYDVKMKEKGDIPEGYSVSREKKERFSLILESASTNQTSMYLCASRRGGGGGVTGELFFGEGSRLTVL.

This sequence joins TRBV6-6 and TRBJ2-5; 10 bases align to TRBD1. This CDR3 has 15 residues. The V segment lost 6 bases and the J segment 5 bases; nucleotides outside the gene matches: 9. The germline V gene has CDR1 MNHNY and CDR2 SVGAGI (reference sequence). CDR3 loop: CASRIGQGVGETQYF. CDR3 bases: TGTGCCAGCAGAATCGGACAGGGGGTGGGGGAGACCCAGTACTTC.

A single count supports this clone. The chain is built from TRBV11-2 and TRBJ2-2, with TRBD1 as a possible D gene (5 bases). Trimming cost V 1 base and J 6 bases, with 9 bases left between them. The CDR3 contains 14 residues. The germline gives CDR1 SGHAT, CDR2 FQNNGV. CDR3 in amino acids: CASSLAQGAGELFF. As DNA, the CDR3 is TGTGCCAGCAGCTTAGCGCAGGGTGCCGGGGAGCTGTTTTTT.

In DNA form, the CDR3 reads TGTGCCAGCGCTAGCGGGAGTAACTACAATGAGCAGTTCTTC. Translation gives CASASGSNYNEQFF. The V call is TRBV9, the J call TRBJ2-1, with 10 bases matching TRBD2. After removal of 7 bases from V and 3 bases from J, the junction contained 4 bases not matched to a gene. The germline V gene encodes CDR1 SGDLS and CDR2 YYNGEE. The CDR3 runs 14 residues.

CDR3 sequence: CASSQEKQGGLGYTF. CDR3 bases: TGCGCCAGCAGCCAGGAAAAACAGGGCGGACTTGGCTACACCTTC. The rearrangement links TRBV4-3 to TRBJ1-2, with D possibly TRBD1 on 6 matching bases. Germline V gene data show CDR1 as LGHNA and CDR2 as YSLEER. The CDR3 contains 15 residues. The V end lost 3 bases, the J end lost 7 bases, and 18 bases lay between the germline ends.